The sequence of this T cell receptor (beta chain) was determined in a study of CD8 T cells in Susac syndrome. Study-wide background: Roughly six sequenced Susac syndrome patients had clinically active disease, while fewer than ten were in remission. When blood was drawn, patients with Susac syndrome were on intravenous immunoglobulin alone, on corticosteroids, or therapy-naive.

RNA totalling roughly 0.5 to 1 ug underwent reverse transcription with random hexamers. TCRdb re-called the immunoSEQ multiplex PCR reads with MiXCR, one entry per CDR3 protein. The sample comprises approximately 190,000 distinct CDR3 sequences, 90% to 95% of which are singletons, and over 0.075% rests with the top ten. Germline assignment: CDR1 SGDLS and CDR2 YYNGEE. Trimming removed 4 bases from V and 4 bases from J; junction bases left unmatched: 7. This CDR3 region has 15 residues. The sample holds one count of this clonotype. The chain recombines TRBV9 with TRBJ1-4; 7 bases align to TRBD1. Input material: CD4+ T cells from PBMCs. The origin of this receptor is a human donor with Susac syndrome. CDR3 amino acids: CASSPWDSYNEKLFF. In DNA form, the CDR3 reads TGTGCCAGCAGCCCTTGGGACAGCTATAATGAAAAACTGTTTTTT.